These 31 T cell receptor beta chains came from one sample sequenced in a study of cytomegalovirus exposure and HLA in healthy donors. Use of 60 Vbeta and 13 Jbeta primers characterized the PCR. Data came from immunoSEQ multiplex PCR; TCRdb stores just in-frame clones and leaves some out. The sample contains more than 95,000 clones, about 84% of which appear only once. Sequencing input: PBMCs. The receptor set was obtained from a man aged 40-50 years in good health and CMV-seronegative.

The CDR3 reads CASSESSGGLEQFF. The CDR3 region has the DNA TGTGCCAGCAGTGAGTCCTCAGGGGGCCTTGAGCAGTTCTTC. The chain couples TRBV2 to TRBJ2-1; 8 nucleotides agree with TRBD1. V shed 3 bases and J 9 bases; nucleotides not matched to a gene: 7. Per the germline V gene, CDR1 is SNHLY and CDR2 is FYNNEI. There are 14 residues in the CDR3.

The V call is TRBV5-1, the J call TRBJ1-1; perhaps TRBD1 as D (5 bases). Germline lookup yields CDR1 SGHRS and CDR2 YFSETQ. The germline V and J ends were trimmed by 1 base and 5 bases, with 12 bases remaining between them. This CDR3 contains 14 residues. CDR3 nucleotides: TGCGCCAGCAGCTTGACGGGGGAGGGAACTGAAGCTTTCTTT. This translates into CASSLTGEGTEAFF.

This rearrangement joins TRBV5-1 to TRBJ1-4; 11 bases match TRBD1. The ends lost 4 bases at V and 7 bases at J; junction bases unmatched: 3. Germline-derived CDR1 and CDR2 are SGHRS and YFSETQ. This CDR3 spans 14 amino acids. Here the CDR3 DNA reads TGCGCCAGCAGCGACGGGACAGGGGGTGAAAAACTGTTTTTT. Its protein product is CASSDGTGGEKLFF.

This clone was observed a handful of times. The chain's CDR3 is CASSPRRAGQGSRDEQFF. The CDR3 nucleotides are TGTGCCAGCAGCCCGCGACGAGCGGGACAGGGGTCGAGAGATGAGCAGTTCTTC. The V gene is TRBV11-1, the J gene TRBJ2-1; 10 bases match TRBD1. The CDR3 has 18 residues. From germline, CDR1 is SGHAT and CDR2 FQDESV (reference sequence). Losses at the gene ends were 5 bases for V and 8 bases for J; bases not matched to a gene: 18.

The chain couples TRBV5-1 to TRBJ2-3; the match to TRBD2 covers 7 bases. Germline trimming cut 2 bases from V and 4 bases from J; bases unmatched to any gene: 7. The CDR3 has 15 amino acids. Germline loops: CDR1 SGHRS, CDR2 YFSETQ. Written as DNA, the CDR3 is TGCGCCAGCAGCTTCTCCGGGGGGTTCGCAGATACGCAGTATTTT. This gives the protein CASSFSGGFADTQYF.

V and J are TRBV12-5 and TRBJ2-3; 8 positions agree with TRBD1. The CDR3 is made up of 15 amino acids. Germline trimming cut 5 bases from V and 5 bases from J; bases unmatched to any gene: 9. Looked up from germline, CDR1 is LGHNT and CDR2 is FRNRAP. The CDR3, as DNA: TGTGCTAGTGGTCCCCCGGACAGGGAAGTAGATACGCAGTATTTT. Its protein product is CASGPPDREVDTQYF.

This sequence joins TRBV7-2 and TRBJ1-6, with 7 bases lining up with TRBD1. The junction had 5 bases not matched to a gene; V was cut back by 4 bases and J by 5 bases. This CDR3 region has 15 residues. Germline values: CDR1 SGHTA, CDR2 FQGNSA. The CDR3 sequence is CASSSQGIDNSPLHF. The DNA for the CDR3 is TGTGCCAGCAGCTCACAGGGGATAGATAATTCACCCCTCCACTTT.

The rearrangement links TRBV6-1 to TRBJ2-3; maybe TRBD2 (5 bases). V gave up 5 bases and J gave up 5 bases, with 17 bases separating them. The CDR3 consists of 15 residues. Germline CDR1 MNHNS, CDR2 SASEGT. DNA of the CDR3: TGTGCCAGCAGTCGGGGATCCGGCGAGAGAGATACGCAGTATTTT. Amino acids: CASSRGSGERDTQYF.

The chain combines TRBV5-4 with TRBJ1-1, with 8 bases identical to TRBD1. This CDR3 has 16 amino acids. The V and J ends lost 2 bases and 2 bases, in that order; junction bases with no gene match: 8. The V gene's germline CDR1 is SGHNT and CDR2 YYREEE (reference sequence). The CDR3 region has the DNA TGTGCCAGCAGCTTAACAGGACAGGGAGCAAACACTGAAGCTTTCTTT. Translating it yields CASSLTGQGANTEAFF.

The gene calls are TRBV5-6 and TRBJ2-2; D gene unclear. The ends were cut back, 3 bases at V and 0 bases at J, with 15 bases in the middle. Germline CDR1 SGHDT, CDR2 YYEEEE. The CDR3 covers 17 residues. In DNA form, the CDR3 reads TGTGCCAGCAGCTCGCCTTTTGGAGCGACGAACACCGGGGAGCTGTTTTTT. Amino acids: CASSSPFGATNTGELFF.

The chain uses TRBV7-2 and TRBJ2-5; TRBD2 agrees at 11 bases. CDR1 SGHTA and CDR2 FQGNSA come from the germline V gene. With 6 bases clipped from V and 5 bases from J, the junction kept 11 bases outside the gene matches. CDR3 size: 16 residues. CDR3 region: CASSQNPLAGGETQYF. CDR3 nucleotides: TGTGCCAGCAGTCAAAACCCCTTAGCGGGGGGGGAGACCCAGTACTTC.

This chain uses TRBV6-5 with TRBJ2-1, with 8 bases matching TRBD1. Per germline, CDR1 MNHEY and CDR2 SVGAGI. The CDR3 extends over 15 amino acids. V trimming: 6 bases; J trimming: 0 bases; junction bases outside the gene matches: 4. The CDR3 DNA is TGTGCCAGCAGAGTACAGGGGGGCTCCTACAATGAGCAGTTCTTC. Residues: CASRVQGGSYNEQFF.

The chain is built from TRBV28 and TRBJ2-3, with 9 bases aligning to TRBD1. Germline trimming cut 6 bases from V and 6 bases from J; bases unmatched to any gene: 7. The CDR3 runs to 14 residues. The V gene's germline CDR1 is MDHEN and CDR2 SYDVKM. In DNA, the CDR3 is TGTGCCAGCAGCCCGGGACAGGGAGGGGATACGCAGTATTTT. Protein sequence: CASSPGQGGDTQYF.

V gene TRBV5-1 combines with J gene TRBJ1-5; D remains unclear. The CDR3 covers 14 residues. Germline CDR1 reads SGHRS; CDR2 reads YFSETQ. Deletions cut 4 bases from V and 2 bases from J, with 10 bases between. The CDR3 DNA reads as TGCGCCAGCAGCCCAGACGGAGGCAATCAGCCCCAGCATTTT. Residues: CASSPDGGNQPQHF. Combining the CDR3 with reference TRBV5-1 and TRBJ1-5 gives the whole variable domain KAGVTQTPRYLIKTRGQQVTLSCSPISGHRSVSWYQQTPGQGLQFLFEYFSETQRNKGNFPGRFSGRQFSNSRSEMNVSTLELGDSALYLCASSPDGGNQPQHFGDGTRLSIL.

The J gene is TRBJ2-1, the V gene TRBV6-5; D unresolved. CDR1 and CDR2 (germline): MNHEY, SVGAGI. Trimming took off 0 bases at V and 4 bases at J, with 7 bases between the two ends. The CDR3 runs 14 residues. The CDR3 is CASSYSAEYNEQFF. The CDR3 region has the DNA TGTGCCAGCAGTTACTCGGCGGAATACAATGAGCAGTTCTTC.

The chain carries TRBV28 and TRBJ2-5; a weak D match, TRBD2 (5 bases). CDR1 MDHEN and CDR2 SYDVKM come from the germline V gene. Trimming took 5 bases from V and 4 from J, leaving 5 bases between them. This CDR3 is built from 11 residues. CDR3 protein: CASSSGETQYF. In DNA form, the CDR3 reads TGTGCCAGCAGTAGCGGAGAGACCCAGTACTTC.

DNA for the CDR3: TGTGCCAGCAGCCCTACCCTAGCGGGGTTTGAGACCCAGTACTTC. Its translation: CASSPTLAGFETQYF. The rearrangement joins TRBV4-2 to TRBJ2-5; 9 nucleotides agree with TRBD2. This CDR3 has 15 amino acids. Trimming took 4 bases from V and 5 from J; bases not matched to a gene: 8. CDR1 and CDR2 (germline): LGHNA, YNFKEQ.

The chain carries TRBV15 and TRBJ2-1, with a possible D match to TRBD2 (6 bases). CDR1 is LNHNV, CDR2 YYDKDF, per germline (reference sequence). The V end was cut by 3 bases, the J end by 10 bases, with 16 bases between. This CDR3 region has 14 residues. CDR3 bases: TGTGCCACCAGCAGCAGACTAGAAAACCGGGAGCAGTTCTTC. As protein: CATSSRLENREQFF.

The chain is built from TRBV6-6 and TRBJ2-3; D possibly corresponds to TRBD2 (6 bases). The germline CDR1 and CDR2 sequences are MNHNY and SVGAGI (reference sequence). Trimming removed 4 bases from V and 9 bases from J, with 17 bases in between. The CDR3 is 14 residues long. The CDR3 sequence is CASSSPQAGRTQYF. CDR3 nucleotide sequence: TGTGCCAGCAGTTCACCCCAGGCAGGGAGGACGCAGTATTTT.

Turning to this clone: This CDR3 is also generated by other DNA sequences in the sample. The chain links TRBV6-6 to TRBJ1-6; possibly TRBD1 for D (6 bases). Germline CDR1 MNHNY, CDR2 SVGAGI (reference sequence). Between the trimmed V and J ends, which lost 6 bases and 6 bases, there was a span of 12 bases. The length of the CDR3 is 14 residues. The CDR3 DNA sequence: TGTGCCAGCAGGCAACAGGGTTTTAATTCACCCCTCCACTTT. It specifies CASRQQGFNSPLHF.

The chain carries TRBV15 and TRBJ2-5, with TRBD2 as a possible D gene (5 bases). TRBJ2-7 explains the end of the DNA better; the J call may be wrong. CDR1 and CDR2 (germline): LNHNV, YYDKDF (reference sequence). The CDR3 consists of 14 residues. The CDR3 sequence: CATREPRSSYEQYF. CDR3 DNA sequence: TGTGCCACTAGGGAGCCGAGGAGCTCCTACGAGCAGTACTTC.

This clone is a singleton in its sample. V usage is TRBV2 and J usage is TRBJ2-7; TRBD2 agrees at 13 bases. The CDR3 sequence is 14 residues long. The junction had 6 bases not matched to a gene; V was cut back by 9 bases and J by 4 bases. The germline V gene has CDR1 SNHLY and CDR2 FYNNEI. The CDR3 here is CASGLAGEYYEQYF. CDR3 bases: TGTGCCAGTGGACTAGCGGGGGAATATTACGAGCAGTACTTC.

V gene TRBV6-1 combines with J gene TRBJ2-7; 10 nucleotides match TRBD1. Trimming removed 7 bases from V and 6 bases from J; junction bases left unmatched: 9. CDR1 and CDR2 from the germline V gene are MNHNS and SASEGT. The length of the CDR3 is 14 residues. In nucleotides, the CDR3 is TGTGCCAGCAATCCCCGGGACAGGGGCTCCGAGCAGTACTTC. The encoded protein is CASNPRDRGSEQYF.

The V call is TRBV30, the J call TRBJ2-3; 11 positions match TRBD2. Germline assignment: CDR1 GTSNPN and CDR2 SVGIG (reference sequence). V lost 5 bases, J lost 3 bases, and 4 bases stayed unmatched. The CDR3 has 14 amino acids. The CDR3 DNA reads as TGTGCCTGGGGTCTAGCGGGGGGAACAGATACGCAGTATTTT. Residues: CAWGLAGGTDTQYF. Supplemented by reference TRBV30 and TRBJ2-3, the full variable domain reads SQTIHQWPATLVQPVGSPLSLECTVEGTSNPNLYWYRQAAGRGLQLLFYSVGIGQISSEVPQNLSASRPQDRQFILSSKKLLLSDSGFYLCAWGLAGGTDTQYFGPGTRLTVL.

This chain uses TRBV9 with TRBJ2-1; TRBD1 matches 9 bases. Germline CDR1 is SGDLS and CDR2 is YYNGEE. This CDR3 is built from 15 residues. Losses at the gene ends were 3 bases for V and 9 bases for J; bases not matched to a gene: 10. CDR3 DNA sequence: TGTGCCAGCAGCGCAGAGGGACAGGGTTATGGTGAGCAGTTCTTC. Translating gives CASSAEGQGYGEQFF.

The chain employs TRBV7-3 and TRBJ2-2, with a possible D match to TRBD2 (5 bases). Germline CDR1 reads SGHTA; CDR2 reads FQGTGA. V was cut by 5 bases and J by 8 bases, with 6 bases left in between. The CDR3 is made up of 11 amino acids. The CDR3, as DNA: TGTGCCAGCAGCCCGGGAGGGGAGCTGTTTTTT. Protein: CASSPGGELFF.

V usage is TRBV30 and J usage is TRBJ2-7, with D unclear. V shed 5 bases and J shed 7 bases, with 12 bases lying between them. The CDR3 covers 11 residues. CDR1 is GTSNPN and CDR2 is SVGIG in the germline V gene (reference sequence). The CDR3, as DNA: TGTGCCTGGGGCACGACATGGGAGCAGTACTTC. This sequence encodes CAWGTTWEQYF.

In its sample, this clone was seen a few times. The rearrangement links TRBV19 to TRBJ2-3; TRBD2 matches 7 bases. The germline CDR1 and CDR2 sequences are LNHDA and SQIVND (reference sequence). The CDR3 runs to 14 residues. V lost 7 bases, J lost 1 base, and 5 bases stayed unmatched. The CDR3 protein is CASTFSGRTDTQYF. Written as DNA, the CDR3 is TGTGCCAGTACCTTTAGCGGGCGCACAGATACGCAGTATTTT.

The gene calls are TRBV7-2 and TRBJ1-2, with D unresolved. The CDR3 has 13 amino acids. The germline V gene has CDR1 SGHTA and CDR2 FQGNSA. With 3 bases removed from V and 7 bases from J, the gap between germline ends came to 12 bases. CDR3 in amino acids: CASSFLGSPGYTF. CDR3 nucleotides: TGTGCCAGCAGCTTCCTCGGGTCCCCTGGCTACACCTTC.

The rearrangement joins TRBV6-4 to TRBJ2-1, with 8 bases aligning to TRBD1. The germline V gene encodes CDR1 MRHNA and CDR2 SNTAGT. The V segment lost 7 bases and the J segment 9 bases; nucleotides outside the gene matches: 14. The length of the CDR3 is 15 residues. CDR3 coding DNA: TGTGCCAGCACCGACGATTGGGCAGGGGGCAGTGAGCAGTTCTTC. Translated: CASTDDWAGGSEQFF.

The chain couples TRBV28 to TRBJ2-1; TRBD1 aligns across 8 bases. The J segment lost 4 bases and the V segment lost 6 bases, leaving 11 bases of the junction unmatched. The CDR3 covers 16 residues. Germline V gene sequence: CDR1 MDHEN, CDR2 SYDVKM. The CDR3 DNA is TGTGCCAGCAGCCTTAGGCAGGGGGCGTCATACAATGAGCAGTTCTTC. Amino acid sequence: CASSLRQGASYNEQFF.